This TCR beta chain was retrieved from a study of blood T cell repertoires in COVID-19. Original processing notes: By means of reference gene primer amplification, nucleated cell counts were estimated. This table comes from immunoSEQ multiplex PCR, and its TCRdb copy is limited to in-frame clones, with some not included. That table furnishes V, J and clone size, whereas the DNA furnished D and trimming. The data show 150,000 to 200,000 clones, just over 85% seen once. J gave up 4 bases and V 0 bases, and 8 bases lay outside the gene matches. Germline V gene sequence: CDR1 LGHNA, CDR2 YNFKEQ. CDR3 length: 17 residues.

The chain employs TRBV4-2 and TRBJ2-3; 9 bases align to TRBD2. This TCR derives from a man aged 55 to 70 with acute or convalescent COVID-19. The sequenced material came from peripheral blood. The CDR3 region has the DNA TGTGCCAGCAGCCAAGACCCCCACGGCGGGAGGGCAGATACGCAGTATTTT. The encoded protein is CASSQDPHGGRADTQYF.